These 27 T cell receptor beta chains came from one sample sequenced in a study of blood T cell repertoires in COVID-19. Profiling relied on immunoSEQ multiplex PCR, and the TCRdb table lists in-frame clones only, not all of them. The table shows roughly 180,000 clones, with roughly 84% occurring only once. Specimen: peripheral blood. The origin of the receptors is a woman aged 45 to 65 with COVID-19, enrolled during active disease.

This chain joins TRBV11-3 and TRBJ1-1; D is uncertain. The CDR3 is 13 amino acids. V was trimmed by 2 bases and J by 1 base, leaving 5 bases between them. CDR1 and CDR2 from the germline V gene are SGHNT and YENEEA. This CDR3 reads CASSLNGNTEAFF. The CDR3 nucleotides are TGTGCCAGCAGCTTAAACGGGAACACTGAAGCTTTCTTT.

The J gene is TRBJ1-1, the V gene TRBV19; 9 bases are a match to TRBD1. This CDR3 comprises 14 residues. Germline V gives CDR1 LNHDA, CDR2 SQIVND (reference sequence). The ends lost 6 bases at V and 4 bases at J; junction bases unmatched: 6. CDR3 loop: CASRTGGGSTEAFF. CDR3 coding DNA: TGTGCCAGTAGGACAGGGGGAGGGAGCACTGAAGCTTTCTTT.

CDR3 bases: TGTGCCAGCAGTTACCGACTAGCGGGACGAGATACGCAGTATTTT. Its protein product is CASSYRLAGRDTQYF. The gene calls are TRBV27 and TRBJ2-3, with 11 positions matching TRBD2. Looked up from germline, CDR1 is MNHEY and CDR2 is SMNVEV (reference sequence). With V trimmed by 4 bases and J by 5 bases, 5 bases remained unmatched. The CDR3 covers 15 residues.

The chain is built from TRBV11-2 and TRBJ2-1; D not certain. Germline V gives CDR1 SGHAT, CDR2 FQNNGV. The CDR3 contains 11 residues. With 6 bases removed from V and 5 bases from J, the gap between germline ends came to 5 bases. The CDR3 coding sequence is TGTGCCAGCAGATCAAACAATGAGCAGTTCTTC. Translation: CASRSNNEQFF.

The genes are TRBV27 and TRBJ2-5, with 7 positions matching TRBD1. The ends lost 5 bases at V and 10 bases at J; junction bases unmatched: 7. CDR3 length: 12 residues. Germline CDR1 and CDR2: MNHEY and SMNVEV (reference sequence). CDR3 amino acids: CASSPRGIDQYF. The CDR3 nucleotides read TGTGCCAGCAGTCCCAGGGGGATTGACCAGTACTTC.

The J gene is TRBJ2-5, the V gene TRBV7-3; D gene ambiguous. Germline V gene sequence: CDR1 SGHTA, CDR2 FQGTGA. CDR3 length equals 13 residues. The germline V and J ends were trimmed by 2 bases and 5 bases, with 9 bases remaining between them. DNA for the CDR3: TGTGCCAGCAGCTTAGTGCCTCGGGAGACCCAGTACTTC. Protein: CASSLVPRETQYF.

The chain uses TRBV9 and TRBJ1-1, with D perhaps matching TRBD1 (6 bases). The germline V and J ends were trimmed by 3 bases and 0 bases, with 12 bases remaining between them. This CDR3 region has 15 residues. Germline V gene data show CDR1 as SGDLS and CDR2 as YYNGEE. The CDR3 spells CASSEGQYMNTEAFF. The CDR3 bases are TGTGCCAGCAGCGAAGGACAGTACATGAACACTGAAGCTTTCTTT.

This clone was counted only a few times. The V gene is TRBV11-3, the J gene TRBJ2-5; 8 bases line up with TRBD2. Per the germline V gene, CDR1 is SGHNT and CDR2 is YENEEA. Trimming cost V 0 bases and J 0 bases; bases outside gene matches: 6. The CDR3 extends over 17 amino acids. The CDR3 spells CASSLEASGPYQETQYF. The CDR3 DNA follows: TGTGCCAGCAGCTTAGAGGCTAGCGGGCCGTACCAAGAGACCCAGTACTTC.

V usage is TRBV24-1 and J usage is TRBJ2-3, with 7 bases identical to TRBD1. CDR3 length: 15 residues. With 12 bases clipped from V and 2 bases from J, the junction kept 13 bases outside the gene matches. Per the germline V gene, CDR1 is KGHDR and CDR2 is SFDVKD. The CDR3 DNA reads TGTGCCTGCGCGGCCCGGACAGGCTTCACAGATACGCAGTATTTT. Protein product: CACAARTGFTDTQYF.

This clone was observed a single time. J is TRBJ2-7 and V is TRBV19; D is possibly TRBD1 (6 bases). The CDR3 has 13 amino acids. From germline, CDR1 is LNHDA and CDR2 SQIVND (reference sequence). The V end lost 3 bases, the J end lost 4 bases, and 10 bases lay between the germline ends. The CDR3 spells CASSMGAPYEQYF. The DNA of the CDR3 is TGTGCCAGTAGTATGGGGGCCCCGTACGAGCAGTACTTC. Using reference TRBV19 and TRBJ2-7 for the parts outside the CDR3, the full variable domain is DGGITQSPKYLFRKEGQNVTLSCEQNLNHDAMYWYRQDPGQGLRLIYYSQIVNDFQKGDIAEGYSVSREKKESFPLTVTSAQKNPTAFYLCASSMGAPYEQYFGPGTRLTVT.

The V call is TRBV2, the J call TRBJ1-5; D gene unclear. V dropped 1 base and J dropped 7 bases, with 8 bases sitting between them. The CDR3 consists of 13 residues. Germline V CDR1 and CDR2: SNHLY, FYNNEI. CDR3 bases: TGTGCCAGCAGTGAAGTAGAGAACCAGCCCCAGCATTTT. Its translation: CASSEVENQPQHF.

In its sample, this clone was seen once. The genes are TRBV4-3 and TRBJ1-1; D gene ambiguous. CDR1 LGHNA and CDR2 YSLEER come from the germline V gene. Trimming took 0 bases from V and 2 from J, leaving 10 bases between them. CDR3 size: 15 residues. DNA of the CDR3: TGCGCCAGCAGCCAAGATGGAACAGTCAACACTGAAGCTTTCTTT. It translates to CASSQDGTVNTEAFF.

The chain couples TRBV7-2 to TRBJ1-5; 8 nucleotides align to TRBD1. This CDR3 spans 15 amino acids. Germline V lookup: CDR1 SGHTA, CDR2 FQGNSA. Trimming cost V 2 bases and J 5 bases; bases outside gene matches: 5. CDR3 sequence (DNA): TGTGCCAGCAGCTTATTACAGGGGGGGCATCAGCCCCAGCATTTT. Its protein product is CASSLLQGGHQPQHF.

Regarding this clone: Compared with germline, one end of the junction differs, possibly owing to a read error. The chain is built from TRBV29-1 and TRBJ1-1; D may be TRBD1 (6 bases). The CDR3 runs to 14 residues. CDR1 is SQVTM, CDR2 ANQGSEA, per germline. In nucleotides, the CDR3 is TGCAGCGTTGAAAAGGGGGTGCAGAACACCGAAGCTTTCTTT. Its translation is CSVEKGVQNTEAFF.

The chain joins TRBV9 to TRBJ2-1, with unresolved D. The CDR3 consists of 11 residues. Trimming removed 3 bases at V and 6 bases at J, with 4 bases between. Germline values: CDR1 SGDLS, CDR2 YYNGEE. CDR3 sequence reads: CASSAFNEQFF. The CDR3 nucleotides are TGTGCCAGCAGCGCATTCAATGAGCAGTTCTTC.

The J gene is TRBJ1-3, the V gene TRBV5-5; TRBD1 agrees at 8 bases. The V gene end was trimmed by 4 bases and the J gene end by 0 bases; junction bases not matched to a gene: 6. The CDR3 covers 16 residues. Germline loops: CDR1 SGHKS, CDR2 YYEKEE (reference sequence). The DNA of the CDR3 is TGTGCCAGCAGCCGGGGACAGGCCAACTCTGGAAACACCATATATTTT. Translation gives CASSRGQANSGNTIYF.

The chain links TRBV5-5 to TRBJ1-4, with 7 bases that match TRBD1. The CDR3 length is 16 residues. The V gene's germline CDR1 is SGHKS and CDR2 YYEKEE (reference sequence). V was clipped by 4 bases and J by 5 bases; unmatched bases: 11. The CDR3: CASSPDRAAENEKLFF. The CDR3 DNA follows: TGTGCCAGCAGCCCAGACAGGGCGGCTGAGAATGAAAAACTGTTTTTT. Looking up the rest from reference TRBV5-5 and TRBJ1-4 gives the full variable domain: DAGVTQSPTHLIKTRGQQVTLRCSPISGHKSVSWYQQVLGQGPQFIFQYYEKEERGRGNFPDRFSARQFPNYSSELNVNALLLGDSALYLCASSPDRAAENEKLFFGSGTQLSVL.

The chain recombines TRBV7-2 with TRBJ1-6, with 10 bases identical to TRBD1. The CDR3 runs 16 residues. V was clipped by 5 bases and J by 3 bases; unmatched bases: 4. CDR1 is SGHTA and CDR2 is FQGNSA in the germline V gene. Written as DNA, the CDR3 is TGTGCCAGCAGCATCGACAGGGGGCTCTATAATTCACCCCTCCACTTT. This sequence encodes CASSIDRGLYNSPLHF.

This clone was seen more than once but under ten times. The CDR3 sequence: CASSLAGQGNSPLHF. DNA for the CDR3: TGTGCCAGCAGCTTAGCGGGACAGGGGAATTCACCCCTCCACTTT. The genes are TRBV7-9 and TRBJ1-6; 10 bases line up with TRBD1. This CDR3 comprises 15 residues. Germline CDR1 SEHNR, CDR2 FQNEAQ (reference sequence). V lost 0 bases to trimming and J lost 7 bases; unmatched junction nucleotides: 0.

The chain recombines TRBV5-1 with TRBJ2-2; 10 nucleotides match TRBD1. The V segment lost 5 bases and the J segment 5 bases; nucleotides outside the gene matches: 6. The CDR3 has 15 residues. The germline gives CDR1 SGHRS, CDR2 YFSETQ. CDR3 sequence (DNA): TGCGCCAGCAGTCCACCGGGACAGGGGACCGGGGAGCTGTTTTTT. It specifies CASSPPGQGTGELFF.

CDR3 nucleotides: TGTGCCAGCAGCGTAATAGAAAAACTGTTTTTT. Translated: CASSVIEKLFF. V gene TRBV7-3 combines with J gene TRBJ1-4; D unclear. V was cut by 5 bases and J by 8 bases, with 6 bases left in between. This CDR3 has 11 amino acids. Germline assignment: CDR1 SGHTA and CDR2 FQGTGA.

The chain is built from TRBV5-1 and TRBJ2-1; 9 bases align to TRBD1. V lost 4 bases to trimming and J lost 4 bases; unmatched junction nucleotides: 9. This CDR3 region has 16 residues. Germline V CDR1 and CDR2: SGHRS, YFSETQ. The CDR3 nucleotides read TGCGCCAGCAGCGCGGGACAGGGAGTAATATACAATGAGCAGTTCTTC. It encodes CASSAGQGVIYNEQFF.

This sequence joins TRBV3-1 (or the pseudogene TRBV3-2) and TRBJ2-1; perhaps TRBD1 as D (6 bases). CDR3 size: 14 residues. V was shortened by 3 bases and J by 4 bases, with 10 bases between the two germline ends. CDR1 and CDR2 (germline): LGHDT, YNNKEL (reference sequence). The DNA of the CDR3 is TGTGCCAGCAGCCACAGGACAGTTTACAATGAGCAGTTCTTC. Translating gives CASSHRTVYNEQFF.

The chain has TRBV9 and TRBJ1-6; no clear D gene. The CDR3 contains 13 residues. Between the trimmed V and J ends, which lost 8 bases and 3 bases, there was a span of 9 bases. Germline V gives CDR1 SGDLS, CDR2 YYNGEE. This CDR3 is CASGRDYNSPLHF. CDR3 sequence (DNA): TGTGCCAGTGGGCGGGACTATAATTCACCCCTCCACTTT.

The gene calls are TRBV11-2 and TRBJ1-2; a possible D gene is TRBD1 (5 bases). Trimming took off 5 bases at V and 6 bases at J, with 13 bases between the two ends. This CDR3 contains 13 residues. Per the germline V gene, CDR1 is SGHAT and CDR2 is FQNNGV. In DNA, the CDR3 is TGTGCCAGCAGCCCTCGGGGGGGGGATGGCTACACCTTC. Amino acid sequence: CASSPRGGDGYTF.

This chain connects TRBV6-5 to TRBJ1-2; no clear D gene. Germline lookup yields CDR1 MNHEY and CDR2 SVGAGI. The CDR3 loop spans 13 amino acids. Trimming removed 8 bases from V and 8 bases from J, with 18 bases in between. Here the CDR3 reads CASWSTQAWGYTF. In DNA, the CDR3 is TGTGCCAGCTGGAGTACTCAAGCCTGGGGCTACACCTTC.

This clone was seen just once. The rearrangement joins TRBV25-1 to TRBJ1-6; D might be TRBD1 (6 bases). From germline, CDR1 is MGHDK and CDR2 SYGVNS. The CDR3 totals 16 residues. V lost 3 bases and J lost 0, with 9 bases in between. CDR3 sequence: CASSDHRDSYNSPLHF. CDR3 sequence (DNA): TGTGCCAGCAGTGATCACAGGGACTCCTATAATTCACCCCTCCACTTT.